These 16 T cell receptor beta chains were all obtained from the same sample, sequenced in a study of blood T cell repertoires in COVID-19. TCRdb's copy holds only in-frame clones and misses some; the assay was immunoSEQ multiplex PCR. The sample records 210,000 or so clones, about 84% being singletons. The sequencing input was peripheral blood. The receptors originated from a woman of 80 years or more with COVID-19, enrolled during active disease.

The genes are TRBV3-1 (or the pseudogene TRBV3-2) and TRBJ2-5; D unclear. Trimming cost V 4 bases and J 4 bases, with 10 bases left between them. CDR1 and CDR2 (germline): LGHDT, YNNKEL (reference sequence). This CDR3 contains 13 residues. The CDR3 region is CASSLVRRETQYF. The CDR3, as DNA: TGTGCCAGCAGCCTAGTGAGGAGAGAGACCCAGTACTTC.

The V call is TRBV28, the J call TRBJ1-6, with 7 bases lining up with TRBD1. V lost 2 bases, J lost 7 bases, and 8 bases stayed unmatched. Per germline, CDR1 MDHEN and CDR2 SYDVKM. This CDR3 spans 16 amino acids. The CDR3 DNA reads TGTGCCAGCAGTTTAGTTGGAGGAGGGGGCAATTCACCCCTCCACTTT. Protein: CASSLVGGGGNSPLHF.

The chain employs TRBV10-1 and TRBJ2-5, with 13 bases identical to TRBD2. The V and J ends lost 6 bases and 1 base, in that order; junction bases with no gene match: 5. The germline V gene has CDR1 WNHNN and CDR2 SYGVQD (reference sequence). CDR3 length: 16 residues. The CDR3 DNA is TGCGCCAGCAGCCCGGGACTAGCGGGGAGCCAAGAGACCCAGTACTTC. This translates into CASSPGLAGSQETQYF.

The chain carries TRBV12-3 or TRBV12-4 and TRBJ1-2; D unclear. The CDR3 runs to 11 residues. Deletions cut 1 base from V and 7 bases from J, with 4 bases between. CDR3: CASSLGSGYTF. The CDR3 nucleotides are TGTGCCAGCAGTTTAGGGAGTGGCTACACCTTC.

The V call is TRBV7-6, the J call TRBJ2-1, with D possibly being TRBD2 (6 bases). The V gene lost 5 bases and the J gene lost 5 bases, with 13 bases spanning the gap. Germline CDR1 is SGHVS and CDR2 is FNYEAQ. The CDR3 extends over 14 amino acids. CDR3 in amino acids: CASSPRLVNNEQFF. The CDR3 region has the DNA TGTGCCAGCAGCCCCCGACTAGTCAACAATGAGCAGTTCTTC.

The chain couples TRBV19 to TRBJ2-2; the match to TRBD1 covers 8 bases. Looked up from germline, CDR1 is LNHDA and CDR2 is SQIVND (reference sequence). Trimming cost V 7 bases and J 4 bases; bases outside gene matches: 8. The CDR3 length is 15 residues. CDR3 sequence: CASMGLTGGTGELFF. The CDR3, as DNA: TGTGCCAGTATGGGCCTAACAGGGGGCACCGGGGAGCTGTTTTTT.

Details on this clone: A read error may account for a junction end that differs from germline. V gene TRBV5-1 combines with J gene TRBJ1-3, with TRBD1 identical over 10 bases. CDR3 length equals 14 residues. CDR1 and CDR2 (germline): SGHRS, YFSETQ. The CDR3 sequence is CASSVTGGRAQAEF. The CDR3 DNA follows: TGCGCCAGCAGCGTGACAGGGGGCCGCGCTCAAGCCGAGTTT.

V usage is TRBV1 and J usage is TRBJ1-1; the table's D call, TRBD1, was not checked against the DNA. TRBV1 is assigned pseudogene status. The CDR3 is made up of 13 amino acids. CDR3: CTSSPRGNTEAFF. CDR3 in DNA: TGCACCAGCAGCCCCAGGGGGAACACTGAAGCTTTCTTT.

This rearrangement joins TRBV27 to TRBJ2-7; D is possibly TRBD2 (6 bases). Looked up from germline, CDR1 is MNHEY and CDR2 is SMNVEV (reference sequence). This CDR3 spans 13 amino acids. Deletions cut 5 bases from V and 7 bases from J, with 15 bases between. DNA for the CDR3: TGTGCCAGCAGTCCTCGACCTGGAGGGGAGCAGTACTTC. It translates to CASSPRPGGEQYF.

This chain links TRBV10-1 with TRBJ2-5; 8 nucleotides align to TRBD2. Germline CDR1 and CDR2: WNHNN and SYGVQD (reference sequence). The CDR3 runs to 16 residues. Losses at the gene ends were 10 bases for V and 4 bases for J; bases not matched to a gene: 17. This CDR3 reads CAIVRWAGGRGETQYF. Here the CDR3 DNA reads TGCGCCATCGTTCGTTGGGCGGGGGGAAGGGGAGAGACCCAGTACTTC.

The genes are TRBV2 and TRBJ2-7, with 10 bases lining up with TRBD1. The CDR3 spans 14 residues. From germline, CDR1 is SNHLY and CDR2 FYNNEI. Trimming removed 8 bases from V and 2 bases from J; junction bases left unmatched: 6. The CDR3: CASYRDRGTYEQYF. The CDR3 DNA reads TGTGCCAGCTACCGGGACAGGGGTACCTACGAGCAGTACTTC.

The gene calls are TRBV6-5 and TRBJ2-7, with D perhaps matching TRBD1 (6 bases). Germline CDR1 reads MNHEY; CDR2 reads SVGAGI. Trimming cost V 6 bases and J 0 bases, with 15 bases left between them. There are 15 residues in the CDR3. The chain's CDR3 is CASRAETGGSYEQYF. As DNA, the CDR3 is TGTGCCAGCAGGGCTGAGACAGGCGGCTCCTACGAGCAGTACTTC.

The chain employs TRBV5-8 and TRBJ2-3; 9 bases agree with TRBD1. CDR1 SGHTS and CDR2 YDEGEE come from the germline V gene. This CDR3 comprises 13 residues. J gave up 5 bases and V 7 bases, and 5 bases lay outside the gene matches. The CDR3 DNA follows: TGTGCCAGCCCCCGGGACAGGGAAGATACGCAGTATTTT. The encoded protein is CASPRDREDTQYF.

The chain uses TRBV7-9 and TRBJ2-2; D is ambiguous. CDR1 is SEHNR and CDR2 is FQNEAQ in the germline V gene (reference sequence). V lost 1 base and J 7 bases, leaving 4 bases between the germline ends. CDR3 length equals 12 residues. The DNA of the CDR3 is TGTGCCAGCAGCTTAGAGAGCGGGGAGCTGTTTTTT. Encoded protein: CASSLESGELFF.

V usage is TRBV10-3 and J usage is TRBJ2-1; possibly TRBD1 for D (5 bases). V lost 6 bases to trimming and J lost 5 bases, with 8 bases between them. This CDR3 comprises 12 residues. Germline CDR1 ENHRY, CDR2 SYGVKD. CDR3: CAIRGRDNEQFF. CDR3 coding DNA: TGTGCCATCAGGGGCAGGGACAATGAGCAGTTCTTC.

V gene TRBV4-2 combines with J gene TRBJ2-1; 7 positions agree with TRBD2. The CDR3 sequence is 17 residues long. J lost 2 bases, V lost 0 bases, and 7 bases had no gene match. In germline, CDR1 is LGHNA, CDR2 YNFKEQ. In DNA form, the CDR3 reads TGTGCCAGCAGCCAAGACCTCGGGACTACAACCTACAATGAGCAGTTCTTC. This codes for CASSQDLGTTTYNEQFF.